The 29 T cell receptor beta chains reported below all come from one sample, sequenced in a study of blood T cell repertoires in COVID-19. Data came from immunoSEQ multiplex PCR; TCRdb stores just in-frame clones and leaves some out. Among about 220,000 clones listed, approximately 90% were seen once. Sequenced sample: PBMCs or T cells enriched from blood (not recorded which). Source of these receptors: a woman aged 40 to 55 with acute COVID-19.

This clone occurred once. The chain is built from TRBV9 and TRBJ1-1, with unresolved D. Trimming stripped 0 bases from V and 1 base from J, with 13 bases between. Per germline, CDR1 SGDLS and CDR2 YYNGEE. The CDR3 has 16 residues. The CDR3 DNA sequence: TGTGCCAGCAGCGTAGGTGTCGAGGCAGAGAACACTGAAGCTTTCTTT. This codes for CASSVGVEAENTEAFF.

This chain uses TRBV7-9 with TRBJ2-7, with TRBD2 identical over 8 bases. Looked up from germline, CDR1 is SEHNR and CDR2 is FQNEAQ (reference sequence). The trim removed 6 bases at V and 6 bases at J, leaving 7 bases unmatched. The CDR3 runs 13 residues. DNA for the CDR3: TGTGCCAGCAGTCCCGGACTAGCTGGCGAGCAGTACTTC. Translating gives CASSPGLAGEQYF.

The chain recombines TRBV10-1 with TRBJ2-1, with TRBD1 identical over 7 bases. V lost 9 bases and J lost 9; bases outside the gene matches: 20. Germline V gives CDR1 WNHNN, CDR2 SYGVQD (reference sequence). The length of the CDR3 is 16 residues. Written as DNA, the CDR3 is TGCGCCAGAATTATTCAGGACCAGGGGGAGTGGGGTGAGCAGTTCTTC. This codes for CARIIQDQGEWGEQFF.

The chain combines TRBV4-1 with TRBJ1-1; possibly TRBD1 for D (5 bases). Germline V gene data show CDR1 as MGHRA and CDR2 as YSYEKL. V dropped 2 bases and J dropped 4 bases, with 11 bases sitting between them. The CDR3 runs 14 residues. The chain's CDR3 is CASSQTQGGTEAFF. Written as DNA, the CDR3 is TGCGCCAGCAGCCAAACGCAGGGCGGCACTGAAGCTTTCTTT.

This clone was seen a handful of times. The chain is built from TRBV18 and TRBJ1-5; 8 nucleotides line up with TRBD1. Looked up from germline, CDR1 is KGHSH and CDR2 is LQKENI. J was trimmed by 1 base and V by 6 bases; bases with no gene match: 5. The CDR3 runs 15 residues. The CDR3 region is CASSAGTGSNQPQHF. CDR3 nucleotides: TGTGCCAGCTCCGCCGGGACAGGAAGCAATCAGCCCCAGCATTTT. Complete variable domain (other parts from reference TRBV18 and TRBJ1-5): NAGVMQNPRHLVRRRGQEARLRCSPMKGHSHVYWYRQLPEEGLKFMVYLQKENIIDESGMPKERFSAEFPKEGPSILRIQQVVRGDSAAYFCASSAGTGSNQPQHFGDGTRLSIL.

This rearrangement joins TRBV3-1 (or the pseudogene TRBV3-2) to TRBJ2-3, with TRBD2 identical over 7 bases. Germline V gene lookup returns CDR1 LGHDT and CDR2 YNNKEL (reference sequence). CDR3 length: 15 residues. V shed 2 bases, J shed 2 bases, and the junction held 4 bases outside the gene matches. CDR3 in amino acids: CASSQIAGNTDTQYF. For the CDR3, the DNA is TGTGCCAGCAGCCAAATAGCGGGCAACACAGATACGCAGTATTTT.

This rearrangement joins TRBV7-6 to TRBJ2-1; 8 bases align to TRBD2. Germline CDR1 and CDR2: SGHVS and FNYEAQ. CDR3 length equals 17 residues. After removal of 1 base from V and 16 bases from J, the junction contained 21 bases not matched to a gene. Here the CDR3 DNA reads TGTGCCAGCAGCTTAGATGTCGGACTAGCCCGATGGGAGAAGAGCTTCTTC. Translating gives CASSLDVGLARWEKSFF.

This chain links TRBV9 with TRBJ2-1; 7 nucleotides agree with TRBD2. CDR1 SGDLS and CDR2 YYNGEE come from the germline V gene. The CDR3 sequence is 15 residues long. Losses at the gene ends were 4 bases for V and 4 bases for J; bases not matched to a gene: 8. Written as DNA, the CDR3 is TGTGCCAGCAGCAAAGGGGCGGGAGAGTACAATGAGCAGTTCTTC. This gives the protein CASSKGAGEYNEQFF.

This clone was picked up one time. The chain is built from TRBV2 and TRBJ2-1, with 9 bases fitting TRBD2. V was pared by 0 bases and J by 8 bases, with 8 bases of the junction left unmatched. The CDR3 has 16 amino acids. Per germline, CDR1 SNHLY and CDR2 FYNNEI. This chain's CDR3 is CASSEALRIAGDEQFF. DNA for the CDR3: TGTGCCAGCAGTGAAGCGCTTCGAATAGCGGGGGATGAGCAGTTCTTC.

This rearrangement joins TRBV7-8 to TRBJ2-3; TRBD2 is a possible D gene (7 bases). The germline V gene has CDR1 SGHVS and CDR2 FQNEAQ. V shed 2 bases and J shed 5 bases, with 29 bases lying between them. The CDR3 runs to 20 residues. CDR3 in amino acids: CASSLNLRGGVFPSGDTQYF. In DNA form, the CDR3 reads TGTGCCAGCAGCTTAAATTTAAGGGGGGGCGTGTTCCCGTCCGGAGATACGCAGTATTTT.

This clone showed up just once. The genes are TRBV2 and TRBJ1-2; 8 bases fit TRBD1. Looked up from germline, CDR1 is SNHLY and CDR2 is FYNNEI. Trimming cost V 6 bases and J 8 bases; bases outside gene matches: 8. The CDR3 contains 13 residues. CDR3 residues: CASSDRGGNGYTF. CDR3 DNA sequence: TGTGCCAGCAGCGACAGGGGTGGAAACGGCTACACCTTC. The complete variable domain, with remaining parts taken from reference TRBV2 and TRBJ1-2, reads EPEVTQTPSHQVTQMGQEVILRCVPISNHLYFYWYRQILGQKVEFLVSFYNNEISEKSEIFDDQFSVERPDGSNFTLKIRSTKLEDSAMYFCASSDRGGNGYTFGSGTRLTVV.

The chain employs TRBV9 and TRBJ2-3; TRBD2 agrees at 10 bases. The CDR3 loop spans 17 amino acids. Losses at the gene ends were 1 base for V and 1 base for J; bases not matched to a gene: 6. Per germline, CDR1 SGDLS and CDR2 YYNGEE. The CDR3 reads CASSVPRLAGGTDTQYF. The DNA for the CDR3 is TGTGCCAGCAGCGTACCGCGACTAGCGGGCGGCACAGATACGCAGTATTTT.

V usage is TRBV20-1 and J usage is TRBJ1-1, with no clear D. In germline, CDR1 is DFQATT, CDR2 SNEGSKA (reference sequence). This CDR3 spans 11 amino acids. Deletions cut 5 bases from V and 3 bases from J, with 7 bases between. The CDR3 nucleotides read TGCAGTGCTTTTCTGTACACTGAAGCTTTCTTT. Its protein is CSAFLYTEAFF.

The V and J genes are TRBV7-3 and TRBJ2-1, with TRBD2 matching 8 bases. Germline CDR1 and CDR2: SGHTA and FQGTGA. This CDR3 has 15 amino acids. J was trimmed by 9 bases and V by 5 bases; bases with no gene match: 12. The CDR3 DNA reads as TGTGCCAGCAGCCGCGGGGGCGGGGGGCGCGGTGAGCAGTTCTTC. Its translation: CASSRGGGGRGEQFF.

This clone was counted once. The chain combines TRBV12-3 or TRBV12-4 with TRBJ1-1; a possible D gene is TRBD1 (6 bases). CDR3 size: 12 residues. Trimming took 2 bases from V and 9 from J, leaving 10 bases between them. CDR3 DNA sequence: TGTGCCAGCAGTTTATCCGACAGGAAAGCTTTCTTT. Amino acid sequence: CASSLSDRKAFF.

This chain uses TRBV6-5 with TRBJ1-2; 9 bases are shared with TRBD1. This CDR3 has 14 amino acids. The germline V gene has CDR1 MNHEY and CDR2 SVGAGI. Trimming took 4 bases from V and 3 from J; bases not matched to a gene: 3. The CDR3 protein is CASSWTGDYYGYTF. CDR3 DNA sequence: TGTGCCAGCAGTTGGACAGGGGATTACTATGGCTACACCTTC.

Details on this clone: The sample holds other DNA sequences that translate to the same CDR3. The V call is TRBV5-1, the J call TRBJ2-2; the match to TRBD1 covers 7 bases. Unmatched junction bases numbered 1, after V lost 0 bases and J lost 2 bases. Germline CDR1 and CDR2: SGHRS and YFSETQ. This CDR3 has 15 amino acids. CDR3: CASSLGQGNTGELFF. CDR3 coding DNA: TGCGCCAGCAGCTTGGGACAGGGAAACACCGGGGAGCTGTTTTTT.

The chain combines TRBV3-1 (or the pseudogene TRBV3-2) with TRBJ1-2; D uncertain. CDR1 is LGHDT and CDR2 is YNNKEL in the germline V gene (reference sequence). Deletions cut 0 bases from V and 8 bases from J, with 16 bases between. This CDR3 has 15 residues. For the CDR3, the DNA is TGTGCCAGCAGCCAAGAGATGAGTGGGAGAGGCGGCTACACCTTC. Translating gives CASSQEMSGRGGYTF.

The chain couples TRBV18 to TRBJ2-2, with 7 bases lining up with TRBD1. The germline CDR1 and CDR2 sequences are KGHSH and LQKENI. The CDR3 runs to 15 residues. With V trimmed by 6 bases and J by 0 bases, 4 bases remained unmatched. The CDR3 spells CASSQGTANTGELFF. CDR3 coding DNA: TGTGCCAGCTCCCAAGGGACAGCGAACACCGGGGAGCTGTTTTTT.

The CDR3 coding sequence is TGTGCCAGCAGTTTTTCAGGGGCCTATAGCAATCAGCCCCAGCATTTT. The encoded protein is CASSFSGAYSNQPQHF. This chain links TRBV27 with TRBJ1-5, with a possible D match to TRBD1 (6 bases). CDR1 MNHEY and CDR2 SMNVEV come from the germline V gene (reference sequence). The V end lost 3 bases, the J end lost 0 bases, and 12 bases lay between the germline ends. The CDR3 loop spans 16 amino acids.

The chain is built from TRBV6-7 and TRBJ2-7; tentative D call: TRBD2 (5 bases). TRBV6-7 is flagged as an ORF with uncertain function. The CDR3 has 14 amino acids. Trimming pared 6 bases from V and 0 bases from J, leaving 12 bases between. CDR3 sequence (DNA): TGTGCCAGCAGAAGCCCGGACTGCTCCTACGAGCAGTACGTC. Amino acid sequence: CASRSPDCSYEQYV.

The rearrangement joins TRBV4-3 to TRBJ1-2; 7 nucleotides line up with TRBD1. V lost 3 bases to trimming and J lost 1 base; unmatched junction nucleotides: 8. CDR3 length equals 16 residues. Germline lookup yields CDR1 LGHNA and CDR2 YSLEER. The CDR3 DNA follows: TGCGCCAGCAGCCAGCCCGGGCAGGGGGGTAACTATGGCTACACCTTC. It codes for CASSQPGQGGNYGYTF.

This clone was detected ten times or more. CDR3 in amino acids: CASSFGSNQPQHF. The CDR3 region has the DNA TGTGCCAGCAGCTTCGGTAGCAATCAGCCCCAGCATTTT. The rearrangement joins TRBV7-8 to TRBJ1-5, with D uncertain. CDR3 length: 13 residues. Per germline, CDR1 SGHVS and CDR2 FQNEAQ. Trimming took 3 bases from V and 0 from J, leaving 3 bases between them.

The CDR3 region is CASSPRLGGSYNSPLHF. The CDR3 bases are TGTGCCAGTAGTCCTCGACTGGGGGGCTCCTATAATTCACCCCTCCACTTT. The rearrangement uses TRBV19 and TRBJ1-6, with D possibly TRBD1 on 5 matching bases. Germline V lookup: CDR1 LNHDA, CDR2 SQIVND (reference sequence). This CDR3 region has 17 residues. The V gene lost 5 bases and the J gene lost 0 bases, with 14 bases spanning the gap. Using reference TRBV19 and TRBJ1-6 for the parts outside the CDR3, the full variable domain is DGGITQSPKYLFRKEGQNVTLSCEQNLNHDAMYWYRQDPGQGLRLIYYSQIVNDFQKGDIAEGYSVSREKKESFPLTVTSAQKNPTAFYLCASSPRLGGSYNSPLHFGNGTRLTVT.

This chain connects TRBV10-1 to TRBJ1-5; D perhaps matches TRBD1 (5 bases). The CDR3 extends over 13 amino acids. The ends were cut back, 10 bases at V and 6 bases at J, with 16 bases in the middle. Germline V gives CDR1 WNHNN, CDR2 SYGVQD (reference sequence). This CDR3 is CAKRGQGGQPQHF. The CDR3, as DNA: TGCGCCAAGCGGGGTCAGGGCGGTCAGCCCCAGCATTTT.

The chain links TRBV18 to TRBJ1-5; 7 bases align to TRBD1. The germline CDR1 and CDR2 sequences are KGHSH and LQKENI. V was pared by 3 bases and J by 3 bases, with 5 bases of the junction left unmatched. The CDR3 length is 15 residues. The CDR3 DNA sequence: TGTGCCAGCTCACCCGCAGGGGGTGACAATCAGCCCCAGCATTTT. Amino acid sequence: CASSPAGGDNQPQHF.

Comments on this clone: Within the sample, other DNA sequences also encode this same CDR3. The chain employs TRBV7-2 and TRBJ2-1, with 9 bases matching TRBD2. Germline V gene data show CDR1 as SGHTA and CDR2 as FQGNSA. This CDR3 has 14 amino acids. Trimming at V came to 3 bases and at J to 6 bases, leaving 3 bases not matched to a gene. The CDR3 spells CASSFAGGRNEQFF. DNA of the CDR3: TGTGCCAGCAGCTTTGCGGGGGGGCGCAATGAGCAGTTCTTC.

This clone has ten or more counts. The CDR3 nucleotides are TGTGCCAGCAGCCGCGGGACAGGGGGATTGTACGAGCAGTACTTC. The encoded protein is CASSRGTGGLYEQYF. The genes are TRBV7-2 and TRBJ2-7; TRBD1 matches at 11 bases. With 5 bases clipped from V and 4 bases from J, the junction kept 7 bases outside the gene matches. Germline values: CDR1 SGHTA, CDR2 FQGNSA. The CDR3 is 15 amino acids.

The V and J genes are TRBV7-3 and TRBJ2-5; D not certain. CDR3 size: 13 residues. Trimming cost V 1 base and J 5 bases, with 8 bases left between them. Germline V gene data show CDR1 as SGHTA and CDR2 as FQGTGA. DNA of the CDR3: TGTGCCAGCAGCTTAAAAGCGAAGGAGACCCAGTACTTC. This codes for CASSLKAKETQYF.